Listed here are 23 T cell receptor beta chains from one sample, sequenced in a study of a mutant IDH1 vaccine in newly diagnosed glioma. The time point: week 5, during vaccination. In the vaccine, a single dose held 300 ug of the mutant IDH1 20-mer peptide, along with topical imiquimod. No antigen is known for these receptors. Produced via immunoSEQ multiplex PCR; TCRdb's table is partial and in-frame only. The sample lists some 51,000 clones; around 78% were seen once. The sample in question was PBMCs, obtained from a glioma patient whose treatment included an IDH1 peptide vaccine. These receptors were collected from a woman aged 40-49 years with glioma.

V and J are TRBV29-1 and TRBJ2-2, with 7 bases identical to TRBD1. The CDR3 totals 13 residues. Germline V gene data show CDR1 as SQVTM and CDR2 as ANQGSEA. Trimming took 5 bases from V and 4 from J; bases not matched to a gene: 4. This CDR3 reads CSVNRGGTGELFF. The CDR3 nucleotides read TGCAGCGTTAACAGGGGTGGCACCGGGGAGCTGTTTTTT.

Only one count was recorded for this clone. V usage is TRBV10-3 and J usage is TRBJ2-7, with TRBD2 matching 11 bases. The CDR3 runs to 12 residues. CDR1 ENHRY and CDR2 SYGVKD come from the germline V gene. With V trimmed by 11 bases and J by 6 bases, 6 bases remained unmatched. CDR3 sequence: CAVSGGAGEQYF. CDR3 coding DNA: TGTGCCGTTAGCGGGGGGGCGGGCGAGCAGTACTTC.

V gene TRBV5-1 combines with J gene TRBJ1-2; maybe TRBD1 (5 bases). Germline V lookup: CDR1 SGHRS, CDR2 YFSETQ. This CDR3 has 16 residues. V lost 1 base, J lost 3 bases, and 16 bases lay in between. Written as DNA, the CDR3 is TGCGCCAGCAGCTTGTTGTTCCAGGGCCCTGACTATGGCTACACCTTC. It translates to CASSLLFQGPDYGYTF. The complete variable domain, with remaining parts taken from reference TRBV5-1 and TRBJ1-2, reads KAGVTQTPRYLIKTRGQQVTLSCSPISGHRSVSWYQQTPGQGLQFLFEYFSETQRNKGNFPGRFSGRQFSNSRSEMNVSTLELGDSALYLCASSLLFQGPDYGYTFGSGTRLTVV.

The chain is built from TRBV13 and TRBJ2-2, with D perhaps matching TRBD2 (5 bases). The CDR3 consists of 16 residues. Trimming stripped 6 bases from V and 2 bases from J, with 16 bases between. CDR1 and CDR2 (germline): PRHDT, FYEKMQ (reference sequence). The CDR3 nucleotides read TGTGCCAGCAGATTGTTGTCGGGGTACAACACCGGGGAGCTGTTTTTT. Its protein is CASRLLSGYNTGELFF.

The V gene is TRBV23-1, the J gene TRBJ2-5; D uncertain. TRBV23-1 is filed as an ORF, its function uncertain. V gave up 0 bases and J gave up 0 bases, with 11 bases separating them. The CDR3 is made up of 16 amino acids. The CDR3 DNA reads TGCGCCAGCAGTCAATCCCGGCCTCCGTACCAAGAGACCCAGTACTTC. It specifies CASSQSRPPYQETQYF.

This rearrangement joins TRBV7-8 to TRBJ2-1; a weak D match, TRBD2 (7 bases). Germline CDR1 is SGHVS and CDR2 is FQNEAQ. The length of the CDR3 is 16 residues. V was cut by 6 bases and J by 8 bases, with 23 bases left in between. The CDR3 bases are TGTGCCAGCAGACGTCGGGGGGCCGATATGATGGATGAGCAGTTCTTC. Residues: CASRRRGADMMDEQFF.

The gene calls are TRBV18 and TRBJ2-3, with 14 bases matching TRBD2. The CDR3 runs 16 residues. J was trimmed by 5 bases and V by 3 bases; bases with no gene match: 4. The germline V gene encodes CDR1 KGHSH and CDR2 LQKENI. CDR3 in amino acids: CASSPWTSGGRDTQYF. As DNA, the CDR3 is TGTGCCAGCTCACCTTGGACTAGCGGGGGGAGAGATACGCAGTATTTT.

This sequence joins TRBV5-1 and TRBJ2-5; no definite D call. Germline CDR1 reads SGHRS; CDR2 reads YFSETQ. This CDR3 region has 13 residues. V lost 0 bases and J 2 bases, leaving 5 bases between the germline ends. The CDR3 reads CASSLEGQETQYF. CDR3 nucleotide sequence: TGCGCCAGCAGCTTGGAAGGGCAAGAGACCCAGTACTTC.

The rearrangement joins TRBV2 to TRBJ2-6; no clear D. The CDR3 is 16 residues long. The germline gives CDR1 SNHLY, CDR2 FYNNEI. V was pared by 0 bases and J by 1 base, with 7 bases between. DNA for the CDR3: TGTGCCAGCAGTGAAGCTCGCAGATCTGGGGCCAACGTCCTGACTTTC. This encodes CASSEARRSGANVLTF. The full variable domain, with the rest looked up from reference TRBV2 and TRBJ2-6, is EPEVTQTPSHQVTQMGQEVILRCVPISNHLYFYWYRQILGQKVEFLVSFYNNEISEKSEIFDDQFSVERPDGSNFTLKIRSTKLEDSAMYFCASSEARRSGANVLTFGAGSRLTVL.

The V and J genes are TRBV30 and TRBJ2-5; D tentatively reads TRBD1 or TRBD2 (6 bases each). The CDR3 spans 16 residues. Trimming left V 3 bases short and J 5 bases short, with 22 bases between. In germline, CDR1 is GTSNPN, CDR2 SVGIG (reference sequence). The CDR3 region has the DNA TGTGCCTGGAGCGGTCGAGGGGGGCGGACACTGGAGACCCAGTACTTC. It translates to CAWSGRGGRTLETQYF. Filled out from reference TRBV30 and TRBJ2-5, the complete variable domain reads SQTIHQWPATLVQPVGSPLSLECTVEGTSNPNLYWYRQAAGRGLQLLFYSVGIGQISSEVPQNLSASRPQDRQFILSSKKLLLSDSGFYLCAWSGRGGRTLETQYFGPGTRLLVL.

The chain joins TRBV5-6 to TRBJ1-1; D unresolved. Germline V gene sequence: CDR1 SGHDT, CDR2 YYEEEE. The CDR3 covers 13 residues. Trimming stripped 2 bases from V and 0 bases from J, with 5 bases between. CDR3 region: CASSFVMNTEAFF. The CDR3 nucleotides are TGTGCCAGCAGCTTCGTAATGAACACTGAAGCTTTCTTT. Using reference TRBV5-6 and TRBJ1-1 for the parts outside the CDR3, the full variable domain is DAGVTQSPTHLIKTRGQQVTLRCSPKSGHDTVSWYQQALGQGPQFIFQYYEEEERQRGNFPDRFSGHQFPNYSSELNVNALLLGDSALYLCASSFVMNTEAFFGQGTRLTVV.

This clone was detected once. V is TRBV30 and J is TRBJ1-2; D not certain. Germline assignment: CDR1 GTSNPN and CDR2 SVGIG (reference sequence). This CDR3 contains 13 residues. Trimming stripped 1 base from V and 4 bases from J, with 10 bases between. The CDR3 DNA reads TGTGCCTGGAGTGCGATGATTCCCTATGGCTACACCTTC. Its protein is CAWSAMIPYGYTF.

The chain carries TRBV2 and TRBJ1-3; D remains ambiguous. V dropped 4 bases and J dropped 2 bases, with 15 bases sitting between them. Germline V gene data show CDR1 as SNHLY and CDR2 as FYNNEI. CDR3 length equals 16 residues. The CDR3 sequence is CASSVRKGGPGNTIYF. The CDR3 nucleotides are TGTGCCAGCAGTGTTCGCAAGGGCGGTCCTGGAAACACCATATATTTT.

This clone was picked up one time. The CDR3 sequence is CASLTGERGYF. The CDR3 bases are TGTGCCAGCCTCACGGGGGAGCGAGGGTATTTT. The J gene is TRBJ2-3, the V gene TRBV2, with D maybe TRBD2 (6 bases). In germline, CDR1 is SNHLY, CDR2 FYNNEI. CDR3 size: 11 residues. Deletions cut 8 bases from V and 14 bases from J, with 17 bases between.

The gene calls are TRBV18 and TRBJ2-5; D gene unclear. In germline, CDR1 is KGHSH, CDR2 LQKENI. The CDR3 is 13 amino acids. V was cut by 2 bases and J by 0 bases, with 4 bases left in between. The CDR3 is CASSPRYQETQYF. Written as DNA, the CDR3 is TGTGCCAGCTCACCAAGGTACCAAGAGACCCAGTACTTC.

CDR3 nucleotide sequence: TGCGCCAGCAGTGACAGGGGCAATCAGCCCCAGCATTTT. Protein: CASSDRGNQPQHF. V and J are TRBV10-2 and TRBJ1-5; TRBD1 is a possible D gene (5 bases). CDR3 length equals 13 residues. Trimming stripped 3 bases from V and 2 bases from J, with 5 bases between. Germline V gene sequence: CDR1 WSHSY, CDR2 SAAADI.

This rearrangement joins TRBV4-3 to TRBJ2-7; D unresolved. Trimming stripped 0 bases from V and 2 bases from J, with 8 bases between. CDR1 is LGHNA, CDR2 YSLEER, per germline. The CDR3 length is 14 residues. CDR3 amino acids: CASSQELSPYEQYF. The CDR3 coding sequence is TGCGCCAGCAGCCAAGAACTTTCACCCTACGAGCAGTACTTC.

The V call is TRBV10-3, the J call TRBJ2-2; the match to TRBD2 covers 10 bases. V dropped 5 bases and J dropped 2; count of bases not matched to a gene: 11. Germline V gives CDR1 ENHRY, CDR2 SYGVKD. This CDR3 has 18 amino acids. CDR3 nucleotide sequence: TGTGCCATCAGTCCTCGGGCTAGCGGGGGACTAAACACCGGGGAGCTGTTTTTT. Protein product: CAISPRASGGLNTGELFF.

The chain recombines TRBV4-1 with TRBJ1-1, with D perhaps TRBD1 (6 bases). Between the trimmed V and J ends, which lost 3 bases and 3 bases, there was a span of 14 bases. Germline loops: CDR1 MGHRA, CDR2 YSYEKL. The CDR3 is made up of 15 amino acids. CDR3 amino acids: CASSHAGGADTEAFF. The CDR3 coding sequence is TGCGCCAGCAGCCACGCTGGGGGCGCCGACACTGAAGCTTTCTTT.

The rearrangement joins TRBV5-1 to TRBJ1-3; D gene unclear. The CDR3 is 16 residues long. Trimming took off 3 bases at V and 0 bases at J, with 13 bases between the two ends. Germline V gene lookup returns CDR1 SGHRS and CDR2 YFSETQ. CDR3 amino acids: CASSSTPDASGNTIYF. CDR3 bases: TGCGCCAGCAGCTCAACCCCGGATGCCTCTGGAAACACCATATATTTT.

This chain joins TRBV5-1 and TRBJ2-3, with a possible D match to TRBD1 (6 bases). Germline V gives CDR1 SGHRS, CDR2 YFSETQ. The CDR3 contains 15 residues. Trimming took off 4 bases at V and 0 bases at J, with 12 bases between the two ends. In DNA form, the CDR3 reads TGCGCCAGCAGCAAAGGACAGACTAGCACAGATACGCAGTATTTT. Encoded protein: CASSKGQTSTDTQYF.

This rearrangement joins TRBV2 to TRBJ1-1; D ambiguous. Trimming took 7 bases from V and 5 from J, leaving 17 bases between them. The germline gives CDR1 SNHLY, CDR2 FYNNEI. This CDR3 is 14 amino acids long. The CDR3 loop reads CASKLREVGTEAFF. The CDR3 DNA sequence: TGTGCCAGCAAACTCCGGGAAGTAGGAACTGAAGCTTTCTTT. Complete variable domain (other parts from reference TRBV2 and TRBJ1-1): EPEVTQTPSHQVTQMGQEVILRCVPISNHLYFYWYRQILGQKVEFLVSFYNNEISEKSEIFDDQFSVERPDGSNFTLKIRSTKLEDSAMYFCASKLREVGTEAFFGQGTRLTVV.

This chain connects TRBV9 to TRBJ2-3; TRBD2 matches at 11 bases. Germline CDR1 SGDLS, CDR2 YYNGEE. V shed 4 bases and J 5 bases; nucleotides not matched to a gene: 9. The CDR3 is made up of 16 amino acids. The CDR3 here is CASSYSGGELRDTQYF. CDR3 DNA: TGTGCCAGCAGCTATAGCGGGGGGGAGTTGAGAGATACGCAGTATTTT. The full variable domain, with the rest looked up from reference TRBV9 and TRBJ2-3, is DSGVTQTPKHLITATGQRVTLRCSPRSGDLSVYWYQQSLDQGLQFLIQYYNGEERAKGNILERFSAQQFPDLHSELNLSSLELGDSALYFCASSYSGGELRDTQYFGPGTRLTVL.